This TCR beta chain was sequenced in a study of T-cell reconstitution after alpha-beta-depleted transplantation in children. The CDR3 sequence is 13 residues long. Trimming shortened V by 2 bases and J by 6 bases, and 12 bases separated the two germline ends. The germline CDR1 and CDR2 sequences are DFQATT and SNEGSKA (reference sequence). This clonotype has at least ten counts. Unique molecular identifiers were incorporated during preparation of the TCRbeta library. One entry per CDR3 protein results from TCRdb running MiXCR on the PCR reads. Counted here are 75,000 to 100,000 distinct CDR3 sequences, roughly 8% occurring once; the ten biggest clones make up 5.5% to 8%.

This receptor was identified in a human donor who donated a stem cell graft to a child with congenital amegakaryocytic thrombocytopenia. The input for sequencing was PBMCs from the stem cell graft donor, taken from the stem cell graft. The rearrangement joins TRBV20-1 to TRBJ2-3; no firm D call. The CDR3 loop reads CSARWGLRDTQYF. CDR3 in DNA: TGCAGTGCTAGATGGGGTTTACGGGATACGCAGTATTTT.